The 25 T cell receptor beta chains given below trace back to one sample, sequenced in a study of neurological immune-mediated disorders. TCRdb re-analysed the 5' RACE reads in MiXCR, keeping a single row per CDR3 protein. The repertoire holds tens of thousands of distinct CDR3 sequences, with around 3.6% as singletons. The sample was PBMCs. These receptors originate from a woman aged 45-65 years with multiple sclerosis.

The table lists this clonotype with many counts. This sequence joins TRBV28 and TRBJ2-3; tentative D call: TRBD1 (6 bases). CDR3 length: 13 residues. V lost 11 bases and J 0 bases, leaving 12 bases between the germline ends. Germline V gene data show CDR1 as MDHEN and CDR2 as SYDVKM. CDR3 sequence (DNA): TGTGCCCTCAGGGGCCTTAGCACAGATACGCAGTATTTT. This encodes CALRGLSTDTQYF.

In this sample, this clonotype turned up once. A much larger clonotype is one base distant, so this may be a read error. V and J are TRBV7-9 and TRBJ2-5; TRBD1 agrees at 10 bases. The germline V gene encodes CDR1 SEHNR and CDR2 FQNEAQ (reference sequence). CDR3 size: 14 residues. This chain's CDR3 is CASSRQGAMENQYF. DNA for the CDR3: TGTGCCAGCAGCCGACAGGGGGCGATGGAGAACCAGTACTTC.

In regard to this clonotype: Just one base apart from a much larger clone, this may be a read error. V and J are TRBV7-9 and TRBJ1-2; a possible D gene is TRBD1 (6 bases). The CDR3 length is 15 residues. With 6 bases removed from V and 2 bases from J, the gap between germline ends came to 16 bases. The germline gives CDR1 SEHNR, CDR2 FQNEAQ (reference sequence). The CDR3 here is CASSPGTRENYGYTF. The CDR3 DNA sequence: TGTGCCAGCAGTCCCGGGACAAGGGAAAACTATGGCTACACCTTC.

This clonotype was recorded at least ten times. V gene TRBV12-3 or TRBV12-4 combines with J gene TRBJ2-5; 7 bases are a match to TRBD2. V shed 5 bases, J shed 4 bases, and the junction held 10 bases outside the gene matches. This CDR3 contains 15 residues. In DNA form, the CDR3 reads TGTGCCAGCAGTAGCCAGCGGGGATCTCGAGAGACCCAGTACTTC. Protein: CASSSQRGSRETQYF.

This clonotype was picked up many times. The chain joins TRBV11-2 to TRBJ2-7; the D gene is possibly TRBD1 (5 bases). This CDR3 is 17 amino acids long. V lost 4 bases and J 3 bases, leaving 22 bases between the germline ends. Looked up from germline, CDR1 is SGHAT and CDR2 is FQNNGV. The CDR3 sequence: CASSSAPRGPRIYEQYF. Here the CDR3 DNA reads TGTGCCAGCAGCTCAGCCCCAAGGGGTCCCCGAATCTACGAGCAGTACTTC.

This clonotype is medium-sized in the sample. V usage is TRBV20-1 and J usage is TRBJ1-6, with 8 bases that match TRBD1. With 3 bases clipped from V and 14 bases from J, the junction kept 9 bases outside the gene matches. Germline CDR1 and CDR2: DFQATT and SNEGSKA (reference sequence). The CDR3 length is 13 residues. This chain's CDR3 is CSARGRGRGTLHF. The DNA of the CDR3 is TGCAGTGCTAGGGGCAGGGGGCGCGGGACCCTCCACTTT.

There are many counts of this clonotype. The rearrangement joins TRBV7-2 to TRBJ2-7; the match to TRBD1 covers 7 bases. Germline assignment: CDR1 SGHTA and CDR2 FQGNSA. The CDR3 totals 15 residues. With V trimmed by 4 bases and J by 0 bases, 6 bases remained unmatched. CDR3 sequence (DNA): TGTGCCAGCAGCTCATATCGACAGGGCTCCTACGAGCAGTACTTC. It codes for CASSSYRQGSYEQYF.

This clonotype showed up just a few times. The chain has TRBV20-1 and TRBJ2-7; the match to TRBD2 covers 7 bases. The V gene's germline CDR1 is DFQATT and CDR2 SNEGSKA (reference sequence). Losses at the gene ends were 0 bases for V and 7 bases for J; bases not matched to a gene: 12. The CDR3 spans 15 residues. The chain's CDR3 is CSARDAGASATEQYF. The DNA for the CDR3 is TGCAGTGCTAGAGATGCGGGAGCATCAGCGACAGAGCAGTACTTC.

Ten or more counts support this clonotype. The V gene is TRBV5-1, the J gene TRBJ2-7, with TRBD1 matching over 11 bases. The CDR3 extends over 13 amino acids. V was pared by 5 bases and J by 2 bases, with 0 bases of the junction left unmatched. Germline V gives CDR1 SGHRS, CDR2 YFSETQ. CDR3 sequence reads: CASRGQGAYEQYF. The CDR3, as DNA: TGCGCCAGCAGGGGACAGGGGGCCTACGAGCAGTACTTC.

This clonotype was picked up many times. V and J are TRBV20-1 and TRBJ2-7, with D possibly TRBD1 on 5 matching bases. Germline V gives CDR1 DFQATT, CDR2 SNEGSKA (reference sequence). The CDR3 is made up of 14 amino acids. The germline V and J ends were trimmed by 6 bases and 2 bases, with 17 bases remaining between them. CDR3 coding DNA: TGCAGTGCCCGTACAGGCTCCGTTACCTACGAGCAGTACTTC. Amino acid sequence: CSARTGSVTYEQYF.

This clonotype was found many times. This chain uses TRBV6-5 with TRBJ1-6, with unresolved D. Per germline, CDR1 MNHEY and CDR2 SVGAGI. Trimming removed 5 bases from V and 10 bases from J, with 12 bases in between. This CDR3 is built from 13 residues. The CDR3 coding sequence is TGTGCCAGCAGTGCCCTGTTGGGCTCACCCCTCCACTTT. Protein: CASSALLGSPLHF.

The sample holds many counts of this clonotype. CDR3 region: CSAQEGGTSGGESSYNEQFF. In DNA form, the CDR3 reads TGCAGTGCCCAAGAGGGAGGGACTAGCGGGGGAGAGAGCTCCTACAATGAGCAGTTCTTC. The chain uses TRBV20-1 and TRBJ2-1; TRBD2 matches 14 bases. The CDR3 is 20 residues long. After removal of 6 bases from V and 0 bases from J, the junction contained 16 bases not matched to a gene. Germline V gene sequence: CDR1 DFQATT, CDR2 SNEGSKA (reference sequence).

This clonotype showed up many times. The chain links TRBV5-1 to TRBJ1-1; weak D call: TRBD1 (6 bases). The germline V gene encodes CDR1 SGHRS and CDR2 YFSETQ. The CDR3 is 16 amino acids. Trimming took off 0 bases at V and 2 bases at J, with 14 bases between the two ends. The CDR3 sequence: CASSLVGIRGNTEAFF. In DNA, the CDR3 is TGCGCCAGCAGCTTGGTTGGGATCAGGGGAAACACTGAAGCTTTCTTT.

The sample holds many counts of this clonotype. The rearrangement joins TRBV7-6 to TRBJ2-7; 9 bases map to TRBD1. This CDR3 region has 15 residues. Trimming removed 3 bases from V and 1 base from J; junction bases left unmatched: 4. The germline gives CDR1 SGHVS, CDR2 FNYEAQ. DNA of the CDR3: TGTGCCAGCAGCTTGGGGGGGACAGGGTCCTACGAGCAGTACTTC. Protein product: CASSLGGTGSYEQYF.

At least ten counts were recorded for this clonotype. The DNA for the CDR3 is TGCAGTGCTAGAGACCAAAGCGGGGGGGGTGAGCAGTTCTTC. Its protein product is CSARDQSGGGEQFF. The rearrangement joins TRBV20-1 to TRBJ2-1; TRBD2 aligns across 10 bases. The CDR3 contains 14 residues. V dropped 0 bases and J dropped 9; count of bases not matched to a gene: 5. The V gene's germline CDR1 is DFQATT and CDR2 SNEGSKA (reference sequence).

At least ten counts were recorded for this clonotype. The J gene is TRBJ2-1, the V gene TRBV10-3, with 7 bases fitting TRBD1. The junction had 12 bases not matched to a gene; V was cut back by 2 bases and J by 8 bases. This CDR3 spans 16 amino acids. CDR1 and CDR2 from the germline V gene are ENHRY and SYGVKD. The CDR3 coding sequence is TGTGCCATCAGTGAGGGGGGCGGCAGGGGGACCGATGAGCAGTTCTTC. It is translated as CAISEGGGRGTDEQFF.

This clonotype has ten or more counts. This rearrangement joins TRBV7-9 to TRBJ1-2; D is ambiguous. This CDR3 spans 14 amino acids. Germline V gene lookup returns CDR1 SEHNR and CDR2 FQNEAQ (reference sequence). Trimming shortened V by 0 bases and J by 4 bases, and 9 bases separated the two germline ends. The CDR3 nucleotides are TGTGCCAGCAGCTTAGCGGGTGTAACCTATGGCTACACCTTC. Translation gives CASSLAGVTYGYTF. The full variable domain, rest sourced from reference TRBV7-9 and TRBJ1-2, is DTGVSQNPRHKITKRGQNVTFRCDPISEHNRLYWYRQTLGQGPEFLTYFQNEAQLEKSRLLSDRFSAERPKGSFSTLEIQRTEQGDSAMYLCASSLAGVTYGYTFGSGTRLTVV.

This clonotype was detected ten times or more. The chain employs TRBV6-2 or TRBV6-3 and TRBJ1-5; D is perhaps TRBD1 (6 bases). With 8 bases removed from V and 1 base from J, the gap between germline ends came to 9 bases. The CDR3 is 13 residues long. Per the germline V gene, CDR1 is MNHEY and CDR2 is SVGEGT. The CDR3 DNA reads TGTGCCAGCGTTCAGGGGAGCAATCAGCCCCAGCATTTT. Translating it yields CASVQGSNQPQHF.

About this clonotype itself: The junction does not match germline at one end; this may be a read error. The rearrangement uses TRBV12-3 or TRBV12-4 and TRBJ1-1, with D unresolved. This CDR3 has 12 residues. The CDR3 nucleotides read TGTGACAGCAGCAAACGACCCAGTGAAGCTTTCTTT. Its protein product is CDSSKRPSEAFF.

In this sample, this clonotype turned up many times. The chain recombines TRBV3-1 with TRBJ1-5, with a tentative D call TRBD1 (5 bases). The V gene lost 1 base and the J gene lost 4 bases, with 11 bases spanning the gap. The CDR3 covers 15 residues. Germline CDR1 LGHDT, CDR2 YNNKEL (reference sequence). CDR3 in amino acids: CASSQVAGANQPQHF. DNA for the CDR3: TGTGCCAGCAGCCAAGTGGCTGGGGCAAATCAGCCCCAGCATTTT.

The genes are TRBV5-3 and TRBJ2-2, with TRBD2 matching over 16 bases. TRBV5-3 is identified as an open reading frame with a role that is uncertain. This CDR3 has 22 residues. V was clipped by 4 bases and J by 5 bases; unmatched bases: 20. The CDR3 loop reads CARSGRPGLAGGPLRGTGELFF. The CDR3 coding sequence is TGTGCCAGAAGCGGGCGACCGGGACTAGCGGGGGGGCCGCTTCGCGGAACCGGGGAGCTGTTTTTT.

This clonotype showed up many times. V and J are TRBV9 and TRBJ2-1; no reliable D call. V gave up 5 bases and J gave up 2 bases, with 20 bases separating them. CDR3 size: 17 residues. Germline CDR1 and CDR2: SGDLS and YYNGEE. The CDR3 DNA follows: TGTGCCAGCAGTGATCCGGACCCAGACCGGACCTACAATGAGCAGTTCTTC. It codes for CASSDPDPDRTYNEQFF.

This clonotype was seen many times. This sequence joins TRBV7-9 and TRBJ2-7; D is unclear. This CDR3 contains 12 residues. V was trimmed by 3 bases and J by 4 bases, leaving 7 bases between them. CDR1 is SEHNR and CDR2 is FQNEAQ in the germline V gene (reference sequence). DNA of the CDR3: TGTGCCAGCAGCTTTGGAGTATACGAGCAGTACTTC. Amino acid sequence: CASSFGVYEQYF.

This chain connects TRBV4-3 to TRBJ2-7; weak D call: TRBD1 (5 bases). V gave up 2 bases and J gave up 3 bases, with 14 bases separating them. Germline CDR1 is LGHNA and CDR2 is YSLEER. This CDR3 has 15 residues. The CDR3 region is CASSQNAQGNYEQYF. Here the CDR3 DNA reads TGCGCCAGCAGCCAAAACGCCCAGGGTAACTACGAGCAGTACTTC.

This clonotype occurred a few times. This chain joins TRBV4-3 and TRBJ1-3; 7 bases fit TRBD1. The CDR3 covers 17 residues. V lost 0 bases and J lost 12; bases outside the gene matches: 17. Germline CDR1 reads LGHNA; CDR2 reads YSLEER. CDR3 nucleotide sequence: TGCGCCAGCAGCCAAGATTGGACAGGAGGCTCTGGAAAAAACATATATTTT. This encodes CASSQDWTGGSGKNIYF.